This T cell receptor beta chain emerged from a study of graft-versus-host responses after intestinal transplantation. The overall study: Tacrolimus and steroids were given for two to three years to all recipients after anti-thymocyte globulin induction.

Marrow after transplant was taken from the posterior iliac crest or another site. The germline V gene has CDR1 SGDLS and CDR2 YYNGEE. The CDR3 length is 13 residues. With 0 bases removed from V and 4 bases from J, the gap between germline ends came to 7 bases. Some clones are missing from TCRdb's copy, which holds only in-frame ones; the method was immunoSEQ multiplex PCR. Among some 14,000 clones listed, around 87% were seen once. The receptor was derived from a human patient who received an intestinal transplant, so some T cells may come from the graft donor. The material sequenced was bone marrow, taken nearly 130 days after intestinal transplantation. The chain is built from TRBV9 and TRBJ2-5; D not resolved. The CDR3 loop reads CASSVGSVETQYF. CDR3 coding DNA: TGTGCCAGCAGCGTAGGGTCCGTAGAGACCCAGTACTTC.